These 10 T cell receptor beta chains were all obtained from the same sample, sequenced in a study of blood T cell repertoires in COVID-19. Profiled with immunoSEQ multiplex PCR; TCRdb holds only in-frame clones, not every one. In the table there are 240,000 or so clones, about nine tenths of which are singletons. What was sequenced was PBMCs or T cells enriched from blood (not recorded which). The receptors come from a middle-aged man who had been exposed to COVID-19.

The chain is built from TRBV5-1 and TRBJ2-2; D may be TRBD2 (6 bases). Looked up from germline, CDR1 is SGHRS and CDR2 is YFSETQ. Trimming shortened V by 4 bases and J by 4 bases, and 20 bases separated the two germline ends. The CDR3 loop spans 17 amino acids. This CDR3 is CASSRGSQAAGTGELFF. DNA of the CDR3: TGCGCCAGCAGCAGGGGCAGCCAGGCAGCGGGCACCGGGGAGCTGTTTTTT.

This clone was observed a single time. The chain recombines TRBV27 with TRBJ2-2, with 10 bases aligning to TRBD2. CDR3 length: 15 residues. Germline trimming cut 6 bases from V and 4 bases from J; bases unmatched to any gene: 5. CDR1 and CDR2 (germline): MNHEY, SMNVEV (reference sequence). CDR3 nucleotides: TGTGCCAGCAGCCAAGCGGGAGGGGGCACCGGGGAGCTGTTTTTT. Residues: CASSQAGGGTGELFF.

This clone was observed a handful of times. The chain combines TRBV19 with TRBJ1-5; D not resolved. Germline CDR1 and CDR2: LNHDA and SQIVND (reference sequence). The CDR3 runs to 12 residues. Trimming cost V 6 bases and J 7 bases, with 10 bases left between them. The CDR3 region is CASSSPPQPQHF. For the CDR3, the DNA is TGTGCCAGTAGCTCCCCCCCGCAGCCCCAGCATTTT.

The V gene is TRBV10-3, the J gene TRBJ1-4; D unclear. Trimming took 8 bases from V and 0 from J, leaving 13 bases between them. The germline CDR1 and CDR2 sequences are ENHRY and SYGVKD. CDR3 length equals 15 residues. The CDR3 DNA is TGTGCCATCTCAAAGGGCGGGACAACTAATGAAAAACTGTTTTTT. It is translated as CAISKGGTTNEKLFF.

The V call is TRBV18, the J call TRBJ2-7; D might be TRBD1 (5 bases). Germline V gene sequence: CDR1 KGHSH, CDR2 LQKENI. The ends were cut back, 2 bases at V and 4 bases at J, with 18 bases in the middle. The CDR3 is 16 amino acids. The CDR3 coding sequence is TGTGCCAGCTCACCAAATGGGGCAGCCCAAATATACGAGCAGTACTTC. It encodes CASSPNGAAQIYEQYF.

The chain couples TRBV28 to TRBJ1-5; D call uncertain. The CDR3 length is 12 residues. V was shortened by 6 bases and J by 4 bases, with 7 bases between the two germline ends. Germline V gives CDR1 MDHEN, CDR2 SYDVKM. The CDR3 loop is CASSGGNQPQHF. CDR3 bases: TGTGCCAGCAGCGGAGGAAATCAGCCCCAGCATTTT.

This clone is a singleton in its sample. The J gene is TRBJ1-4, the V gene TRBV11-3; TRBD1 matches at 7 bases. V dropped 5 bases and J dropped 11; count of bases not matched to a gene: 11. The V gene's germline CDR1 is SGHNT and CDR2 YENEEA. The CDR3 sequence is 14 residues long. CDR3 nucleotides: TGTGCCAGCAGCGCCCGACAGGGTTCGCGGAAACTGTTTTTT. Translated: CASSARQGSRKLFF. Variable domain in full (rest from reference TRBV11-3 and TRBJ1-4): EAGVVQSPRYKIIEKKQPVAFWCNPISGHNTLYWYLQNLGQGPELLIRYENEEAVDDSQLPKDRFSAERLKGVDSTLKIQPAELGDSAVYLCASSARQGSRKLFFGSGTQLSVL.

This clone showed up just a few times. This rearrangement joins TRBV28 to TRBJ2-7; D unclear. Germline V CDR1 and CDR2: MDHEN, SYDVKM. The CDR3 is made up of 14 amino acids. Trimming removed 3 bases from V and 4 bases from J, with 13 bases in between. The CDR3 sequence is CASSFGISGYEQYV. The CDR3 DNA reads TGTGCCAGCAGTTTTGGCATCTCCGGGTACGAGCAGTACGTC.

V and J are TRBV28 and TRBJ1-4; D uncertain. Germline V lookup: CDR1 MDHEN, CDR2 SYDVKM. Trimming took 6 bases from V and 1 from J, leaving 6 bases between them. This CDR3 contains 13 residues. Here the CDR3 DNA reads TGTGCCAGCAGAACGGGAACTAATGAAAAACTGTTTTTT. Encoded protein: CASRTGTNEKLFF.

The chain links TRBV5-1 to TRBJ1-4; D remains ambiguous. The CDR3 loop spans 13 amino acids. Germline V gives CDR1 SGHRS, CDR2 YFSETQ. Trimming left V 2 bases short and J 4 bases short, with 6 bases between. The CDR3 spells CASSFGVNEKLFF. CDR3 nucleotides: TGCGCCAGCAGCTTCGGTGTTAATGAAAAACTGTTTTTT.